This TCR beta chain was sequenced during a study of Graves' ophthalmopathy and Graves' hyperthyroidism. Study-level results: The model's ophthalmopathy progression predictions had about 71% sensitivity and 72% to 80% specificity.

Amplifying from RNA transcripts, the study obtained TCR beta CDR3 regions. HTBI primers were used in a first-round RT-PCR, which preceded a second-round multiplex PCR. One entry per CDR3 protein, called by TCRdb with MiXCR from the multiplex PCR reads. The profile covers 650,000 to 900,000 distinct CDR3 sequences, with approximately 40% appearing a single time and roughly 45% taken by the ten largest. Certain patients were not enrolled. These were patients with other autoimmune diseases, uncontrolled infections, pregnancy or lactation. Fresh peripheral blood (approximately 9.5 ml) yielded the PBMCs. Points on this clonotype: The antigen remains unidentified.

CDR1 is SGHDN, CDR2 FVKESK, per germline. This CDR3 region has 18 residues. V lost 0 bases and J lost 1, with 13 bases in between. The J gene is TRBJ2-6, the V gene TRBV14; the D is unclear. This sequence originates from an adult man with Graves' ophthalmopathy. The sample was peripheral blood. Written as DNA, the CDR3 is TGTGCCAGCAGCCAAGATCCCAGACGGGTTTCTGGGGCCAACGTCCTGACTTTC. Its protein is CASSQDPRRVSGANVLTF.